The clone carrying this TCR beta chain was observed a handful of times. This sample is part of a study of T cells in Graves' hyperthyroidism and ophthalmopathy. The germline gives CDR1 MGHRA, CDR2 YSYEKL. V was clipped by 0 bases and J by 1 base, with 19 bases between them. The CDR3 length is 19 residues. RNA transcripts served as the template for amplifying TCR beta CDR3 regions. TCR CDR3 underwent first-round RT-PCR with the HTBI primer set. TCRdb recomputed calls from the multiplex PCR reads with MiXCR, one row per CDR3 protein. The data hold 600,000 to 850,000 distinct CDR3 sequences, with 18% observed a single time.

The V gene is TRBV4-1, the J gene TRBJ1-5, with D unclear. This receptor was taken from a woman aged 50 to 65 with Graves' hyperthyroidism that later progressed to Graves' ophthalmopathy. The sample was blood. CDR3 protein: CASSQDPRRWQLSNQPQHF. CDR3 in DNA: TGCGCCAGCAGCCAAGATCCGCGGCGTTGGCAGCTGAGCAATCAGCCCCAGCATTTT.